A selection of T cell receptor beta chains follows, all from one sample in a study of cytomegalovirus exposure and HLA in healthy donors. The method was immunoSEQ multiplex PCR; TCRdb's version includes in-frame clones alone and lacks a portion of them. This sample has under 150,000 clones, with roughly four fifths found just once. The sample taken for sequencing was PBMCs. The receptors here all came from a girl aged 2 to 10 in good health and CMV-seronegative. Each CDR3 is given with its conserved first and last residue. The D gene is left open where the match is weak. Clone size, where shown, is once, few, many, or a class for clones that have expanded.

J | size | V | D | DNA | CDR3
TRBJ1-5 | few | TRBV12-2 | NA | TGTGCAAGTCGCGCCCAGGGGAGTCAGCCCCAGCATTTT | CASRAQGSQPQHF
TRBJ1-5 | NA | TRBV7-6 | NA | TGTGCCAGCAGCCCGGGGGACGGTAATCAGCCCCAGCATTTT | CASSPGDGNQPQHF
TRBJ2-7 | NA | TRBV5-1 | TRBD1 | TGCACCAGCAGCTTGGTGTGGACAGGGGTAGAGCAGTACTTC | CTSSLVWTGVEQYF
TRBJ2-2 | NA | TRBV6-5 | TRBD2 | TGTGCCAGCAGGACTCCCGGGACTAGTTCCGGGGAGCTGTTTTTT | CASRTPGTSSGELFF
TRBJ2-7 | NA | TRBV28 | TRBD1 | TGTGCCAGCAGTTTGCCGGGACAGGACTCCTACGAGCAGTACTTC | CASSLPGQDSYEQYF
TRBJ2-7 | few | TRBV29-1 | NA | TGCAGCGTTGCTGGGGCAGGGATCTACGAGCAGTACTTC | CSVAGAGIYEQYF
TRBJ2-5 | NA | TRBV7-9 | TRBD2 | TGTGCCAGCAGCTTATGGGACTATATGGGGGAGTACTTC | CASSLWDYMGEYF
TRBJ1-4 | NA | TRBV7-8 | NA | TGTGCCAGCAGCCCCCGTGGAGGGGCTAATGAAAAACTGTTTTTT | CASSPRGGANEKLFF
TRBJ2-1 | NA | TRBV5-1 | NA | TGCGCCAGCAGCTTCTCAGGGTGGGACAATGAGCAGTTCTTC | CASSFSGWDNEQFF
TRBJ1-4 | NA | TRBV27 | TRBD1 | TGTGCCAGCAGCCGGACAGGGGGCTCAACTAATGAAAAACTGTTTTTT | CASSRTGGSTNEKLFF